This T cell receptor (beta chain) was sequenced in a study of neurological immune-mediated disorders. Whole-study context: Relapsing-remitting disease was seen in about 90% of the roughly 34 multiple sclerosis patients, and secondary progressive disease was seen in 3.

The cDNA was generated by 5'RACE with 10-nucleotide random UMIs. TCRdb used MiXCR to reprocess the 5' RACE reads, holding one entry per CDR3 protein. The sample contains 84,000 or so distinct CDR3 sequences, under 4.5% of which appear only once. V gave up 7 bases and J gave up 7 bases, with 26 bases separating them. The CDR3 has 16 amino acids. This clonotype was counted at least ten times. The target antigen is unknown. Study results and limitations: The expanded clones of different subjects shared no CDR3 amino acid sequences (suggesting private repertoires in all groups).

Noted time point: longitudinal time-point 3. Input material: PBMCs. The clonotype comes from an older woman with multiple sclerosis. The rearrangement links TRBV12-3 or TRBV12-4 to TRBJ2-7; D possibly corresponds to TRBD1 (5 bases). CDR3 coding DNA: TGTGCCAGCACCAGCAACTACGGACAAAGTGGTCGGGAGCAGTACTTC. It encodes CASTSNYGQSGREQYF.